The TCR beta chain described here comes from a study of blood T cell repertoires in COVID-19. As for the study in general: The United States, Italy and Spain were the sources of the acute and convalescent COVID-19 samples. From T cells, B-cell-depleted T cells, or PBMCs came the material, which was cDNA or gDNA.

Seattle's enrolled individuals joined amid active infection and were then monitored longitudinally. V was pared by 5 bases and J by 6 bases, with 10 bases of the junction left unmatched. The CDR3 runs to 15 residues. CDR1 is MNHEY and CDR2 is SVGAGI in the germline V gene. How the authors handled the data: Amplified reference gene primers provided the basis for estimating nucleated cell counts. The assay was immunoSEQ multiplex PCR, and TCRdb's table has in-frame clones only and misses some. V and J calls and clone size come straight from that table; D and trimming were deduced from the DNA. The repertoire holds some 220,000 clones, with 83% as singletons.

Sequencing was carried out using peripheral blood. The V gene is TRBV6-5, the J gene TRBJ2-1; 7 nucleotides align to TRBD2. This TCR was recovered from a woman in her thirties with COVID-19, enrolled during active disease. The CDR3: CASSRTSAPGNEQFF. As DNA, the CDR3 is TGTGCCAGCAGTCGTACTAGCGCTCCCGGCAATGAGCAGTTCTTC.